This entry lists 5 T cell receptor beta chains sequenced from one sample in a study of CD8 T cells in Susac syndrome (dated by TCRdb to between 2018 and 2020). The library was prepared using the immunoSEQ multiplex PCR assay. RNA was extracted using the RNeasy kit, and 0.5 to 1 microgram was reverse transcribed with random hexamers. The raw public data were reprocessed by TCRdb itself: fastp quality trimming at Q25, MiXCR clonotype calling, in-frame beta chains only. When rows share a CDR3 protein, they turn into one entry using the most common DNA and genes. The sample table holds approximately 230,000 distinct CDR3 sequences, of which approximately 92% were seen once. The ten largest make up 0.065% to 0.08% of the sample. The sample was CD4+ T cells from PBMCs. These receptors were collected from a human donor with multiple sclerosis.

The chain has TRBV7-8 and TRBJ2-3; TRBD2 matches 8 bases. The CDR3 totals 15 residues. The J segment lost 1 base and the V segment lost 5 bases, leaving 5 bases of the junction unmatched. Germline CDR1 reads SGHVS; CDR2 reads FQNEAQ. This CDR3 is CASSPTSVGTDTQYF. The DNA of the CDR3 is TGTGCCAGCAGCCCGACTAGCGTTGGCACAGATACGCAGTATTTT.

The J gene is TRBJ1-1, the V gene TRBV20-1; D remains ambiguous. CDR3 length equals 14 residues. Germline assignment: CDR1 DFQATT and CDR2 SNEGSKA (reference sequence). Between the trimmed V and J ends, which lost 4 bases and 0 bases, there was a span of 12 bases. This CDR3 is CSAMNARMNTEAFF. The CDR3 region has the DNA TGCAGTGCTATGAACGCCAGAATGAACACTGAAGCTTTCTTT.

The genes are TRBV7-9 and TRBJ1-3; the D gene is possibly TRBD1 (5 bases). The CDR3 sequence is 17 residues long. Trimming took 4 bases from V and 4 from J, leaving 20 bases between them. The V gene's germline CDR1 is SEHNR and CDR2 FQNEAQ (reference sequence). The CDR3 coding sequence is TGTGCCAGCAGCTCCGTTCAGGGTAGTCTAAGGGGAAACACCATATATTTT. Translated: CASSSVQGSLRGNTIYF. Combining the CDR3 with reference TRBV7-9 and TRBJ1-3 gives the whole variable domain DTGVSQNPRHKITKRGQNVTFRCDPISEHNRLYWYRQTLGQGPEFLTYFQNEAQLEKSRLLSDRFSAERPKGSFSTLEIQRTEQGDSAMYLCASSSVQGSLRGNTIYFGEGSWLTVV.

CDR3 in amino acids: CASRTEGRGNQPQHF. The CDR3 DNA sequence: TGTGCCAGCAGGACGGAGGGTCGCGGCAATCAGCCCCAGCATTTT. V usage is TRBV12-3 or TRBV12-4 and J usage is TRBJ1-5; D is ambiguous. V shed 6 bases and J shed 2 bases, with 14 bases lying between them. The CDR3 has 15 amino acids.

The chain uses TRBV6-1 and TRBJ1-2; D uncertain. Germline V gene data show CDR1 as MNHNS and CDR2 as SASEGT. The V end was cut by 5 bases, the J end by 4 bases, with 8 bases between. The CDR3 covers 12 residues. CDR3 in amino acids: CASSPTIYGYTF. Written as DNA, the CDR3 is TGTGCCAGCAGTCCTACCATCTATGGCTACACCTTC.